Sequencing of this T cell receptor (beta chain) was carried out in a study of blood T cell repertoires in COVID-19 (dated by TCRdb to about 2020). Some background on the complete study: Samples covering the acute and convalescent phases of COVID-19 were provided by collaborators in the United States, Italy and Spain. The material from the prospective study consisted of cDNA or gDNA derived from T cells, B-cell-depleted T cells, or PBMCs. Subjects who had been exposed to COVID-19, were actively infected with it, or had recovered from it provided the deeply sampled blood TCRbeta repertoires that made up the dataset. The repertoires were released in a freely available public database intended as a resource for research on the immune response to SARS-CoV-2. The samples were drawn from the first 160 participants of the ongoing ImmuneRACE study and from roughly 1,300 subjects provided by 6 global collaborators. The sample metadata nearly always contained a de-identified subject ID, COVID-19 status, age in years and sex. Where available, HLA class I and class II types were taken from metadata supplied by the sample provider and were not determined by assay-based typing. General findings and caveats noted by the study authors: The amount of clinical and demographic metadata varied by source and participant and was provided uncurated.

TCRbeta CDR3 regions were amplified from genomic DNA by means of the immunoSEQ Assay, a bias-controlled multiplex PCR. Regarding the original processing steps: Nucleated cell counts per sample were estimated from amplification of reference gene primers within the assay. To quantify the absolute abundance of each unique TCRbeta CDR3 rearrangement, sequence reads were collapsed and filtered. For each sample, productive Simpson clonality was calculated by taking the square root of Simpson's diversity index across productive rearrangements. The immuneACCESS repertoire file appears here via TCRdb, limited to in-frame rearrangements. These files lack a portion of the clones; in checked studies, under half of the deficit traces to unresolved V genes, and the cause of the others is not known. V, J and clone size are those of that table, while D and trimming were read from the DNA. The sample yields some 66,000 clones; roughly nine tenths were counted once. Around 6.7% of the sample rests with the top ten.

The CDR3 sequence holds 15 residues, the cysteine and phenylalanine included. Left in the record is the CDR3 DNA by itself, 45 bases read in frame from the first base. Trimming leaves V shorter by 4 bases and J shorter by 6 bases, with the junction holding 6 bases beyond the gene matches. Sequences SGHDT (CDR1) and YYEEEE (CDR2) are obtained from the germline V gene. Each collaborating institution followed its own protocols to collect whole blood in K2EDTA tubes. For TCRbeta analysis, collaborator samples were shipped as frozen whole blood, as isolated PBMCs, or as DNA extracted from either sample type. Concerning this clone: Its antigen has not been determined. No much larger clone exists at a distance of one base, and base qualities are not known.

The source is a human donor in a cohort sampled during active COVID-19. The specimen was peripheral blood. Recombination connected TRBV5-6 to TRBJ2-2, with TRBD2 matching 10 junction bases. The CDR3 region reads CASSGTSEAAGELFF. At the DNA level, the sequence is TGTGCCAGCAGCGGGACTAGCGAGGCTGCCGGGGAGCTGTTTTTT.